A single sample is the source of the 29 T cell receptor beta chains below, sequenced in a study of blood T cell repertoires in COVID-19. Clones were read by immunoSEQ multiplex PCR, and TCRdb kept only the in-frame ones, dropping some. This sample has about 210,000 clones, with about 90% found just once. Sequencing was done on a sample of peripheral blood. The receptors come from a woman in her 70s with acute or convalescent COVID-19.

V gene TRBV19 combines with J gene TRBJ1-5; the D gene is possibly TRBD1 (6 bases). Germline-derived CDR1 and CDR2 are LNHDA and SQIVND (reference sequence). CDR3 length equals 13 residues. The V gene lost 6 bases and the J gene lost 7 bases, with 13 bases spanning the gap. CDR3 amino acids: CASSKGGVQPQHF. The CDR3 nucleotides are TGTGCCAGTAGCAAGGGGGGGGTGCAGCCCCAGCATTTT.

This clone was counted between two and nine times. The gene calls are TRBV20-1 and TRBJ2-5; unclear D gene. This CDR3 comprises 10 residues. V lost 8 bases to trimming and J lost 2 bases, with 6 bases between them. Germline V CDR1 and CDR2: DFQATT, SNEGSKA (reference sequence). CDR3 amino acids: CSTTQETQYF. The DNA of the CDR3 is TGCAGTACGACTCAAGAGACCCAGTACTTC.

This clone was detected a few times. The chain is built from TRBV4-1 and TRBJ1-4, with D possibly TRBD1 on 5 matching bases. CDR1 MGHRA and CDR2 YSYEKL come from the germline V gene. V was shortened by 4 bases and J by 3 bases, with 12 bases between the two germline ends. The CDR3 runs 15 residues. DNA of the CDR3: TGCGCCAGCAGCCTGATGGCAGGGTCTAATGAAAAACTGTTTTTT. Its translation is CASSLMAGSNEKLFF.

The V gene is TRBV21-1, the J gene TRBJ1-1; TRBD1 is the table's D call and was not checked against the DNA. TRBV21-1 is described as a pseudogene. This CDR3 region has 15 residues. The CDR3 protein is CASSNQPGMNTEAFF. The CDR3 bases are TGTGCCAGCAGCAATCAACCAGGAATGAACACTGAAGCTTTCTTT.

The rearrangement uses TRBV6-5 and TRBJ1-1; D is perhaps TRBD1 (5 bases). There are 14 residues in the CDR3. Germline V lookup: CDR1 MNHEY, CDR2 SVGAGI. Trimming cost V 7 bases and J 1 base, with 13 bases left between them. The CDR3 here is CASTPRASNTEAFF. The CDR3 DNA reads TGTGCCAGCACCCCCAGGGCGTCGAACACTGAAGCTTTCTTT.

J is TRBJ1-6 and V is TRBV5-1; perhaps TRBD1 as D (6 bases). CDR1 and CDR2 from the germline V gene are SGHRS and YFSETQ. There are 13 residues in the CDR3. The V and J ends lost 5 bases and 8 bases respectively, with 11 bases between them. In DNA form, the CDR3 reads TGCGCCAGCAGAATACAGGGAGATTCACCCCTCCACTTT. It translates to CASRIQGDSPLHF.

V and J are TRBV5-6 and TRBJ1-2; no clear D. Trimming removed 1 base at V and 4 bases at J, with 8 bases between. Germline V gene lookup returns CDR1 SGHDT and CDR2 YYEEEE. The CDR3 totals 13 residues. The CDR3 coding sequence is TGTGCCAGCAGCTTGCGTCAGATCTATGGCTACACCTTC. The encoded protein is CASSLRQIYGYTF. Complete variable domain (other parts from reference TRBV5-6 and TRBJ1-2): DAGVTQSPTHLIKTRGQQVTLRCSPKSGHDTVSWYQQALGQGPQFIFQYYEEEERQRGNFPDRFSGHQFPNYSSELNVNALLLGDSALYLCASSLRQIYGYTFGSGTRLTVV.

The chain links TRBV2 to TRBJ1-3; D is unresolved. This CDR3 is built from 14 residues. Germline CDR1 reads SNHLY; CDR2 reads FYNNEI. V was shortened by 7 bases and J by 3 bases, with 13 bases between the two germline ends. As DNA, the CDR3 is TGTGCCAGCAAGGCGGGCTCGGGTGGAAACACCATATATTTT. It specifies CASKAGSGGNTIYF.

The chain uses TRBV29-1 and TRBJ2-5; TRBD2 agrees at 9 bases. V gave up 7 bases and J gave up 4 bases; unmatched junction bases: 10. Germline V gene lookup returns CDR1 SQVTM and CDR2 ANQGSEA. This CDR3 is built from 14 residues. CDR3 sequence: CSASLTSGIETQYF. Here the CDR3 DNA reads TGCAGCGCCTCTTTGACTAGCGGAATAGAGACCCAGTACTTC.

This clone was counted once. The CDR3 here is CASRGQGGEKLFF. CDR3 coding DNA: TGCGCCAGCAGGGGACAGGGAGGTGAAAAACTGTTTTTT. The rearrangement uses TRBV5-1 and TRBJ1-4; TRBD1 agrees at 9 bases. Unmatched junction bases numbered 3, after V lost 5 bases and J lost 7 bases. There are 13 residues in the CDR3. Germline V gives CDR1 SGHRS, CDR2 YFSETQ.

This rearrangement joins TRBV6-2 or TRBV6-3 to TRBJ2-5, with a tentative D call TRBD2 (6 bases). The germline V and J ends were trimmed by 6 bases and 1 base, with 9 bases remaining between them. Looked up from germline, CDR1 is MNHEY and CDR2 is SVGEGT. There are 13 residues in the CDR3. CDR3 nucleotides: TGTGCCAGCAGCCGGGACTCCCAAGAGACCCAGTACTTC. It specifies CASSRDSQETQYF.

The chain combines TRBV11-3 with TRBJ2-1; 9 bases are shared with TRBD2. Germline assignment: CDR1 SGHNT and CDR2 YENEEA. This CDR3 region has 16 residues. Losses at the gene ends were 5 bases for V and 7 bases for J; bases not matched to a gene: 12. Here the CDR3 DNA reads TGTGCCAGCAGCGGGGGGACTAGCTCTCGAATAAATGAGCAGTTCTTC. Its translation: CASSGGTSSRINEQFF.

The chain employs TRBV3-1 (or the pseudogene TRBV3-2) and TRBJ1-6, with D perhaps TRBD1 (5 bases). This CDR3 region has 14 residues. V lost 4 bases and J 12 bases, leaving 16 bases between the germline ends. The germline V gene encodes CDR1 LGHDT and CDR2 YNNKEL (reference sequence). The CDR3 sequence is CASSRSGAEGPLHF. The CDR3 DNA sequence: TGTGCCAGCAGCCGCAGCGGGGCCGAGGGACCCCTCCACTTT.

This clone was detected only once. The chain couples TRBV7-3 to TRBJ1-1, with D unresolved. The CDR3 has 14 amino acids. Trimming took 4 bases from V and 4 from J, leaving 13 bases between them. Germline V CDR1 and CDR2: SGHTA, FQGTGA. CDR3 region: CASSSHGESTEAFF. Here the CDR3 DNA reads TGTGCCAGCAGCTCCCATGGGGAGAGCACTGAAGCTTTCTTT.

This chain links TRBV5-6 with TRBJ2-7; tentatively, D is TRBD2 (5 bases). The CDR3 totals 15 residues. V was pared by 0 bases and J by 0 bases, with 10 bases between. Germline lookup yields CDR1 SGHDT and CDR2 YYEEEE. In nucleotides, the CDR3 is TGTGCCAGCAGCTTGGTTCAGAGGGCCTCCTACGAGCAGTACTTC. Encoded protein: CASSLVQRASYEQYF.

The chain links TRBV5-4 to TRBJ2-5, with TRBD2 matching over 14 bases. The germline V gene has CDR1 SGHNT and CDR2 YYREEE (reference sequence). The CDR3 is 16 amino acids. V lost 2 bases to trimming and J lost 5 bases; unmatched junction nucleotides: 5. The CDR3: CASSLGTSGRSETQYF. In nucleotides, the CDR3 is TGTGCCAGCAGCTTAGGGACTAGCGGGAGAAGTGAGACCCAGTACTTC. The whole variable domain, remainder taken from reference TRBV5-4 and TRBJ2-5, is ETGVTQSPTHLIKTRGQQVTLRCSSQSGHNTVSWYQQALGQGPQFIFQYYREEENGRGNFPPRFSGLQFPNYSSELNVNALELDDSALYLCASSLGTSGRSETQYFGPGTRLLVL.

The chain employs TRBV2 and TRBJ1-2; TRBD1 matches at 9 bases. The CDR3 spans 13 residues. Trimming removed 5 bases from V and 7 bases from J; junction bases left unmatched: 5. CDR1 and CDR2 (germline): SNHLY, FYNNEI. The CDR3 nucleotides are TGTGCCAGCAGTCGGACAGGGGTCGCTGGCTACACCTTC. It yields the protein CASSRTGVAGYTF.

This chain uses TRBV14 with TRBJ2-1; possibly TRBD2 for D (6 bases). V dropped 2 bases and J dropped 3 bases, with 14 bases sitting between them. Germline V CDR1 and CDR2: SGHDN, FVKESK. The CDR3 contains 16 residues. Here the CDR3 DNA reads TGTGCCAGCAGCCAAATTGGGGGGAGTGGCTACAATGAGCAGTTCTTC. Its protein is CASSQIGGSGYNEQFF.

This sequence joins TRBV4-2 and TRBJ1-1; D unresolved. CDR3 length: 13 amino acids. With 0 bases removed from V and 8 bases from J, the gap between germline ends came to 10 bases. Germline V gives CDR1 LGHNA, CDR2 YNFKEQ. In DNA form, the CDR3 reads TGTGCCAGCAGCCAAGATCCGTTCAGGGAAGCTTTCTTT. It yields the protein CASSQDPFREAFF.

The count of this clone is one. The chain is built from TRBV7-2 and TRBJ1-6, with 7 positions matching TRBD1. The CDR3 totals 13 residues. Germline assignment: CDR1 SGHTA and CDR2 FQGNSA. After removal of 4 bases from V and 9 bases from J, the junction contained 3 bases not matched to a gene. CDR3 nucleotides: TGTGCCAGCAGCTCTAGACAGGGTTCACCCCTCCACTTT. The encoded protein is CASSSRQGSPLHF.

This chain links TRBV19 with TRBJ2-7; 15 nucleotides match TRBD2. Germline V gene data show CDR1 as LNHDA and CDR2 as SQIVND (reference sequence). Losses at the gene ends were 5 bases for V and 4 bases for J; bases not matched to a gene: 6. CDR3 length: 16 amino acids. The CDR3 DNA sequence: TGTGCCAGTAGTCCCTTGGGGACTAGCGGGGGGTACGAGCAGTACTTC. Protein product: CASSPLGTSGGYEQYF.

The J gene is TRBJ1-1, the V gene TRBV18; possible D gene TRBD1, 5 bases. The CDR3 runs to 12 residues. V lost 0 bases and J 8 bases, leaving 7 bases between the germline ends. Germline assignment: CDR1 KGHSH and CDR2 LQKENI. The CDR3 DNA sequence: TGTGCCAGCTCACCACCTACAGGCGAAGCTTTCTTT. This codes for CASSPPTGEAFF.

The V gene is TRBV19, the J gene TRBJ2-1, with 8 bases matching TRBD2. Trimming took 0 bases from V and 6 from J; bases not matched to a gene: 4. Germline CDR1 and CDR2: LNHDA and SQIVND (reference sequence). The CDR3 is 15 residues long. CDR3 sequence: CASSIDRGGINEQFF. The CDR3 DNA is TGTGCCAGTAGTATAGACCGGGGGGGTATCAATGAGCAGTTCTTC.

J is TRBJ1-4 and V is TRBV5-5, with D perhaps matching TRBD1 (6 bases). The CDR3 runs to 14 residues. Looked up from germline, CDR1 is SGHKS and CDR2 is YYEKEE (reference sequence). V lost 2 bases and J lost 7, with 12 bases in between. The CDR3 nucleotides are TGTGCCAGCAGCTTAAACAGGGATGGTGAAAAACTGTTTTTT. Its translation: CASSLNRDGEKLFF.

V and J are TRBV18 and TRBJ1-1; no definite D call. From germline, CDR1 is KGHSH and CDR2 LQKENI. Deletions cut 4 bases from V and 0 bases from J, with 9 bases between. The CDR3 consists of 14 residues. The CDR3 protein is CASSLAQMNTEAFF. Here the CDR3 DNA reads TGTGCCAGCTCACTAGCCCAGATGAACACTGAAGCTTTCTTT.

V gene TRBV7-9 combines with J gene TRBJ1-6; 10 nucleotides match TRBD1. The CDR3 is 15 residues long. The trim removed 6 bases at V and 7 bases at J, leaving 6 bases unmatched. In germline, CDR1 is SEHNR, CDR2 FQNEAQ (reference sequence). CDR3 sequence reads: CASRRQGAENSPLHF. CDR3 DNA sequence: TGTGCCAGCAGACGACAGGGGGCCGAGAATTCACCCCTCCACTTT.

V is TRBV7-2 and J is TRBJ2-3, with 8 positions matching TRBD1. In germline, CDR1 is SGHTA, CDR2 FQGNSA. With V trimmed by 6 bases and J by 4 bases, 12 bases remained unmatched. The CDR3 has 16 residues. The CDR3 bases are TGTGCCAGCAGATTCAAGGGGCAGGGGGCCGCAGATACGCAGTATTTT. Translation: CASRFKGQGAADTQYF.

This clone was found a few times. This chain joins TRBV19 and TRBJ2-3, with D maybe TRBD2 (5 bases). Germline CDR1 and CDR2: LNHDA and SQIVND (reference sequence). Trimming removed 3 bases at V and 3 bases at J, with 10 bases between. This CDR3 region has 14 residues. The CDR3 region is CASSIGRETDTQYF. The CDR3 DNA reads TGTGCCAGTAGTATTGGAAGGGAGACAGATACGCAGTATTTT.

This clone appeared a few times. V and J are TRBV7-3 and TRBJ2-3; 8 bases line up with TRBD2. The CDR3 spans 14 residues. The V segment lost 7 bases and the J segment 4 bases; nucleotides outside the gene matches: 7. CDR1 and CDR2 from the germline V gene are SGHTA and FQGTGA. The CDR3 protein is CASKPAGVSDTQYF. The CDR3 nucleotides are TGTGCCAGCAAACCAGCGGGAGTATCAGATACGCAGTATTTT.